The 18 T cell receptor beta chains below were found in one sample sequenced in a study of blood T cell repertoires in COVID-19. TCRdb's table, derived via immunoSEQ multiplex PCR, lists solely in-frame clones and lacks some. The data show about 56,000 clones, less than 90% seen once. The sequenced sample was peripheral blood. The receptors come from a woman of 80 years or more with acute or convalescent COVID-19.

The chain combines TRBV20-1 with TRBJ2-1; 8 nucleotides agree with TRBD2. The germline gives CDR1 DFQATT, CDR2 SNEGSKA (reference sequence). CDR3 length: 14 residues. V was pared by 3 bases and J by 5 bases, with 6 bases of the junction left unmatched. DNA for the CDR3: TGCAGTGCTAGTGGGCGGGGGGTTAACAATGAGCAGTTCTTC. This gives the protein CSASGRGVNNEQFF.

The rearrangement joins TRBV3-1 (or the pseudogene TRBV3-2) to TRBJ1-2; D gene unclear. Germline CDR1 is LGHDT and CDR2 is YNNKEL (reference sequence). The CDR3 totals 16 residues. V was shortened by 4 bases and J by 0 bases, with 15 bases between the two germline ends. For the CDR3, the DNA is TGTGCCAGCAGCCCAATGAACCGGGTTCCTAACTATGGCTACACCTTC. As protein: CASSPMNRVPNYGYTF.

The J gene is TRBJ2-7, the V gene TRBV15; possibly TRBD1 for D (6 bases). CDR1 is LNHNV, CDR2 YYDKDF, per germline (reference sequence). V was clipped by 1 base and J by 0 bases, with 7 bases between them. The CDR3 contains 14 residues. CDR3 region: CATSRGTASYEQYF. Here the CDR3 DNA reads TGTGCCACCAGCAGAGGGACAGCCTCCTACGAGCAGTACTTC. The complete variable domain, with remaining parts taken from reference TRBV15 and TRBJ2-7, reads DAMVIQNPRYQVTQFGKPVTLSCSQTLNHNVMYWYQQKSSQAPKLLFHYYDKDFNNEADTPDNFQSRRPNTSFCFLDIRSPGLGDTAMYLCATSRGTASYEQYFGPGTRLTVT.

J is TRBJ1-6 and V is TRBV5-1; 9 bases are a match to TRBD1. CDR1 and CDR2 from the germline V gene are SGHRS and YFSETQ. The ends lost 0 bases at V and 7 bases at J; junction bases unmatched: 5. The CDR3 covers 16 residues. The chain's CDR3 is CASSLGWTGVNSPLHF. In nucleotides, the CDR3 is TGCGCCAGCAGCTTGGGATGGACAGGGGTGAATTCACCCCTCCACTTT. Variable domain in full (rest from reference TRBV5-1 and TRBJ1-6): KAGVTQTPRYLIKTRGQQVTLSCSPISGHRSVSWYQQTPGQGLQFLFEYFSETQRNKGNFPGRFSGRQFSNSRSEMNVSTLELGDSALYLCASSLGWTGVNSPLHFGNGTRLTVT.

The chain is built from TRBV12-5 and TRBJ1-6, with D tentatively TRBD1 (6 bases). V dropped 6 bases and J dropped 10 bases, with 19 bases sitting between them. The CDR3 runs 15 residues. The germline CDR1 and CDR2 sequences are LGHNT and FRNRAP. The DNA of the CDR3 is TGTGCTAGTGGCAAAGGGACACTCCCCAACTCACCCCTCCACTTT. It translates to CASGKGTLPNSPLHF.

This chain uses TRBV27 with TRBJ1-1, with D hard to call. The germline gives CDR1 MNHEY, CDR2 SMNVEV (reference sequence). CDR3 size: 13 residues. Trimming stripped 2 bases from V and 0 bases from J, with 4 bases between. CDR3 residues: CASSLTVNTEAFF. CDR3 nucleotide sequence: TGTGCCAGCAGTTTAACTGTGAACACTGAAGCTTTCTTT.

V gene TRBV3-1 (or the pseudogene TRBV3-2) combines with J gene TRBJ1-6, with TRBD1 matching over 7 bases. J gave up 10 bases and V 5 bases, and 8 bases lay outside the gene matches. From germline, CDR1 is LGHDT and CDR2 YNNKEL (reference sequence). This CDR3 is 14 amino acids long. This CDR3 reads CASSYQGGVSPLHF. The CDR3 DNA follows: TGTGCCAGCAGCTATCAGGGGGGAGTCTCACCCCTCCACTTT.

This clone was detected only once. V is TRBV7-3 and J is TRBJ2-1; 12 bases align to TRBD2. This CDR3 is built from 21 residues. The ends lost 5 bases at V and 9 bases at J; junction bases unmatched: 26. Germline assignment: CDR1 SGHTA and CDR2 FQGTGA. CDR3 in amino acids: CASSPPHPGLAGGLIVREQFF. The CDR3 region has the DNA TGTGCCAGCAGCCCCCCCCACCCCGGCCTAGCGGGGGGGCTAATCGTTCGTGAGCAGTTCTTC. Drawing the rest from reference TRBV7-3 and TRBJ2-1, the complete variable domain is GAGVSQTPSNKVTEKGKYVELRCDPISGHTALYWYRQSLGQGPEFLIYFQGTGAADDSGLPNDRFFAVRPEGSVSTLKIQRTERGDSAVYLCASSPPHPGLAGGLIVREQFFGPGTRLTVL.

The V and J genes are TRBV2 and TRBJ2-5; the D gene is possibly TRBD1 (7 bases). V was shortened by 2 bases and J by 4 bases, with 11 bases between the two germline ends. Germline loops: CDR1 SNHLY, CDR2 FYNNEI. The CDR3 is made up of 14 amino acids. This CDR3 reads CASSEFQGGETQYF. CDR3 sequence (DNA): TGTGCCAGCAGTGAATTTCAGGGGGGAGAGACCCAGTACTTC.

The gene calls are TRBV10-3 and TRBJ2-7; 9 bases agree with TRBD1. Per the germline V gene, CDR1 is ENHRY and CDR2 is SYGVKD. J gave up 5 bases and V 5 bases, and 4 bases lay outside the gene matches. The CDR3 runs 13 residues. CDR3 sequence: CAISPGTGNEQYF. The CDR3 DNA sequence: TGTGCCATCAGTCCCGGGACAGGGAACGAGCAGTACTTC.

J is TRBJ1-4 and V is TRBV4-1, with D perhaps matching TRBD1 (5 bases). CDR1 MGHRA and CDR2 YSYEKL come from the germline V gene. V lost 2 bases to trimming and J lost 8 bases, with 15 bases between them. The CDR3 contains 15 residues. In DNA, the CDR3 is TGCGCCAGCAGCCAAACCGGGACTGGGAGCGAAAAACTGTTTTTT. Encoded protein: CASSQTGTGSEKLFF.

The V call is TRBV11-2, the J call TRBJ2-7, with TRBD1 identical over 10 bases. This CDR3 contains 14 residues. The V gene's germline CDR1 is SGHAT and CDR2 FQNNGV. Trimming removed 5 bases from V and 2 bases from J; junction bases left unmatched: 3. The CDR3 DNA is TGTGCCAGCAGCCCCGGGACAGGGGCCTACGAGCAGTACTTC. It encodes CASSPGTGAYEQYF.

The chain recombines TRBV3-1 (or the pseudogene TRBV3-2) with TRBJ1-4; D unresolved. V shed 1 base and J shed 7 bases, with 16 bases lying between them. This CDR3 has 16 amino acids. Per germline, CDR1 LGHDT and CDR2 YNNKEL (reference sequence). For the CDR3, the DNA is TGTGCCAGCAGCCAAGGGGTAGGGAGGGCCGGTGAAAAACTGTTTTTT. Translation gives CASSQGVGRAGEKLFF.

The genes are TRBV11-3 and TRBJ1-3; unclear D gene. In germline, CDR1 is SGHNT, CDR2 YENEEA. Trimming cost V 7 bases and J 0 bases, with 19 bases left between them. There are 17 residues in the CDR3. This CDR3 is CASIHSVLGLSGNTIYF. Written as DNA, the CDR3 is TGTGCCAGCATCCATTCAGTACTTGGACTCTCTGGAAACACCATATATTTT.

V and J are TRBV15 and TRBJ2-3; 10 nucleotides agree with TRBD1. Germline assignment: CDR1 LNHNV and CDR2 YYDKDF (reference sequence). V was clipped by 1 base and J by 4 bases; unmatched bases: 5. This CDR3 is 16 amino acids long. CDR3 sequence reads: CATSRGEGQGADTQYF. The CDR3 nucleotides are TGTGCCACCAGCAGAGGGGAAGGACAGGGGGCAGATACGCAGTATTTT. The full variable domain, its missing parts supplied by reference TRBV15 and TRBJ2-3, is DAMVIQNPRYQVTQFGKPVTLSCSQTLNHNVMYWYQQKSSQAPKLLFHYYDKDFNNEADTPDNFQSRRPNTSFCFLDIRSPGLGDTAMYLCATSRGEGQGADTQYFGPGTRLTVL.

Only a few counts were recorded for this clone. The chain joins TRBV19 to TRBJ1-2, with TRBD1 as a possible D gene (5 bases). The length of the CDR3 is 14 residues. Germline CDR1 reads LNHDA; CDR2 reads SQIVND (reference sequence). The V end was cut by 1 base, the J end by 2 bases, with 8 bases between. The CDR3 DNA reads TGTGCCAGTAGTATAGGGACATCGAACTATGGCTACACCTTC. Protein: CASSIGTSNYGYTF.

The J gene is TRBJ1-6, the V gene TRBV5-1; a possible D gene is TRBD1 (6 bases). CDR3 length: 16 residues. Germline V CDR1 and CDR2: SGHRS, YFSETQ. The V end was cut by 4 bases, the J end by 0 bases, with 11 bases between. CDR3 DNA sequence: TGCGCCAGCAGCCCAGGACAGAACTCCTATAATTCACCCCTCCACTTT. This codes for CASSPGQNSYNSPLHF.

In regard to this clone: Additional DNA sequences in this sample encode the identical CDR3. The chain employs TRBV5-1 and TRBJ1-2, with D unresolved. Per the germline V gene, CDR1 is SGHRS and CDR2 is YFSETQ. Trimming pared 0 bases from V and 0 bases from J, leaving 9 bases between. The CDR3 consists of 15 residues. As DNA, the CDR3 is TGCGCCAGCAGCTTGGGCGGGTCGGCTAACTATGGCTACACCTTC. It yields the protein CASSLGGSANYGYTF.